The source of this T cell receptor beta chain is a study of blood T cell repertoires in COVID-19. Overall study: T cells, B-cell-depleted T cells, or PBMCs provided the cDNA or gDNA that served as material.

Authors' processing steps: Reference gene primer amplification in the assay estimated nucleated cell counts. Produced via immunoSEQ multiplex PCR; TCRdb's table is partial and in-frame only. Clone size and the V and J calls come from that table; the DNA yielded D and trimming. The data show roughly 30,000 clones, around 87% seen once. The CDR3 totals 12 residues. V dropped 6 bases and J dropped 3 bases, with 8 bases sitting between them. Sequencing used peripheral blood. The TCR sequence derives from a man aged 70-80 years with acute or convalescent COVID-19. V gene TRBV12-3 or TRBV12-4 combines with J gene TRBJ1-2; the D is unclear. For the CDR3, the DNA is TGTGCCAGCAGCCCCCGAGACTATGGCTACACCTTC. Protein product: CASSPRDYGYTF.